This T cell receptor (beta chain) emerged from a study of blood T cell repertoires in COVID-19. For the study at large: The study drew acute and convalescent COVID-19 samples from the United States, Italy and Spain. T cells, B-cell-depleted T cells, or PBMCs supplied cDNA or gDNA.

Trimming left V 7 bases short and J 1 base short, with 14 bases between. The CDR3 totals 14 residues. CDR1 is SGHAT, CDR2 FQNNGV, per germline. In the authors' workflow: Using reference gene primer amplification, nucleated cell counts were estimated. Sequenced by immunoSEQ multiplex PCR; TCRdb stores in-frame clones only, minus some. V, J and clone size derive from that table, while D and trimming were established from the DNA sequence. The repertoire has more than 90,000 clones, 87% of them found once; the top ten carry 7.7%. The sequence came from a human donor in a cohort sampled during active COVID-19. The chain combines TRBV11-2 with TRBJ2-7; tentatively, D is TRBD1 (6 bases). Sequencing was performed on peripheral blood. CDR3 DNA sequence: TGTGCCAGCACCCGTTTTAGGGGGTCCTACGAGCAGTACTTC. Residues: CASTRFRGSYEQYF.